A single sample is the source of the 23 T cell receptor beta chains below, sequenced in a study of response to subunit inactivated influenza vaccine. TCRdb recomputed calls from the RT-PCR reads with MiXCR, one row per CDR3 protein. The table records roughly 630,000 distinct CDR3 sequences, approximately 15% of them present only once. The specimen was PBMCs from blood, collected about 14 days before vaccination. These TCRs come from a man between 50 and 59 years old who received an inactivated influenza vaccine.

This clonotype came up many times. CDR3: CASSWTSGRTDTQYF. Here the CDR3 DNA reads TGTGCCAGCAGCTGGACTAGCGGGCGAACAGATACGCAGTATTTT. This chain uses TRBV14 with TRBJ2-3; TRBD2 aligns across 11 bases. The CDR3 length is 15 residues. Germline V gene sequence: CDR1 SGHDN, CDR2 FVKESK. V shed 5 bases, J shed 3 bases, and the junction held 4 bases outside the gene matches. The full variable domain, rest sourced from reference TRBV14 and TRBJ2-3, is EAGVTQFPSHSVIEKGQTVTLRCDPISGHDNLYWYRRVMGKEIKFLLHFVKESKQDESGMPNNRFLAERTGGTYSTLKVQPAELEDSGVYFCASSWTSGRTDTQYFGPGTRLTVL.

The J gene is TRBJ2-1, the V gene TRBV12-3 or TRBV12-4; 12 nucleotides align to TRBD2. With V trimmed by 4 bases and J by 7 bases, 11 bases remained unmatched. The CDR3 contains 17 residues. For the CDR3, the DNA is TGTGCCAGCAGTTCATCGACTAGCGGGAGAGCGTTTAATGAGCAGTTCTTC. It encodes CASSSSTSGRAFNEQFF.

This clonotype was observed a few times. The chain couples TRBV29-1 to TRBJ1-1; 7 bases line up with TRBD1. The CDR3 sequence is 12 residues long. Germline V CDR1 and CDR2: SQVTM, ANQGSEA. V lost 4 bases to trimming and J lost 3 bases; unmatched junction nucleotides: 2. The DNA of the CDR3 is TGCAGCGTTGTACAGGGGTACACTGAAGCTTTCTTT. Its protein product is CSVVQGYTEAFF.

The V gene is TRBV6-5, the J gene TRBJ2-7; D remains unclear. Germline assignment: CDR1 MNHEY and CDR2 SVGAGI. The CDR3 covers 15 residues. V gave up 0 bases and J gave up 2 bases, with 11 bases separating them. The chain's CDR3 is CASSYSSGTTYEQYF. Written as DNA, the CDR3 is TGTGCCAGCAGTTACTCTTCAGGAACCACCTACGAGCAGTACTTC.

Only a few counts were recorded for this clonotype. The chain links TRBV5-1 to TRBJ2-1; TRBD2 matches 9 bases. Germline CDR1 SGHRS, CDR2 YFSETQ. The V and J ends lost 0 bases and 6 bases, in that order; junction bases with no gene match: 4. There are 15 residues in the CDR3. Here the CDR3 DNA reads TGCGCCAGCAGCTTGGAGGGACTAGCCGGCAATGAGCAGTTCTTC. This encodes CASSLEGLAGNEQFF.

The J gene is TRBJ2-5, the V gene TRBV20-1; D perhaps matches TRBD1 (5 bases). V dropped 3 bases and J dropped 5 bases, with 13 bases sitting between them. Germline assignment: CDR1 DFQATT and CDR2 SNEGSKA (reference sequence). The CDR3 spans 13 residues. CDR3: CSASPTWGETQYF. The CDR3 region has the DNA TGCAGTGCTAGTCCGACGTGGGGCGAGACCCAGTACTTC.

This clonotype was observed a handful of times. V usage is TRBV7-2 and J usage is TRBJ2-7, with a weak D call TRBD1 (6 bases). CDR3 length equals 14 residues. The germline gives CDR1 SGHTA, CDR2 FQGNSA. Trimming took 6 bases from V and 4 from J, leaving 16 bases between them. CDR3 bases: TGTGCCAGCAGAAGACAGGCGACGGGGTACGAGCAGTACTTC. It yields the protein CASRRQATGYEQYF.

This clonotype has at least ten counts. V and J are TRBV3-1 and TRBJ2-1; D is undetermined. The CDR3 length is 12 residues. V was shortened by 0 bases and J by 10 bases, with 7 bases between the two germline ends. Germline CDR1 is LGHDT and CDR2 is YNNKEL (reference sequence). CDR3 coding DNA: TGTGCCAGCAGCCAAGATGTGAGCGAGCAGTTCTTC. This gives the protein CASSQDVSEQFF.

This rearrangement joins TRBV12-3 or TRBV12-4 to TRBJ1-4; D call uncertain. The CDR3 sequence is 13 residues long. V gave up 0 bases and J gave up 8 bases, with 7 bases separating them. The CDR3 is CASSLASREKLFF. CDR3 in DNA: TGTGCCAGCAGTTTAGCGTCGAGGGAAAAACTGTTTTTT.

The genes are TRBV28 and TRBJ1-5; D ambiguous. Germline V gene sequence: CDR1 MDHEN, CDR2 SYDVKM. V lost 7 bases and J 4 bases, leaving 20 bases between the germline ends. The CDR3 contains 16 residues. The CDR3 reads CASKTRPTENNQPQHF. CDR3 bases: TGTGCCAGCAAGACTCGACCGACGGAAAATAATCAGCCCCAGCATTTT.

This clonotype showed up just a few times. The chain joins TRBV7-9 to TRBJ1-2, with 7 bases fitting TRBD1. From germline, CDR1 is SEHNR and CDR2 FQNEAQ (reference sequence). The CDR3 spans 13 residues. V was clipped by 7 bases and J by 2 bases; unmatched bases: 4. CDR3 protein: CASTRQGNYGYTF. CDR3 DNA: TGTGCCAGCACCCGACAGGGAAACTATGGCTACACCTTC.

V and J are TRBV6-2 or TRBV6-3 and TRBJ2-7, with D possibly TRBD2 on 6 matching bases. V gave up 11 bases and J gave up 2 bases, with 19 bases separating them. From germline, CDR1 is MNHEY and CDR2 SVGEGT. CDR3 size: 14 residues. In nucleotides, the CDR3 is TGTGCCGGGGGGAGACGTGGACCCCCCTACGAGCAGTACTTC. Encoded protein: CAGGRRGPPYEQYF.

This clonotype came up a few times. The V call is TRBV7-2, the J call TRBJ2-5; 14 bases align to TRBD2. The germline CDR1 and CDR2 sequences are SGHTA and FQGNSA. The CDR3 totals 16 residues. Losses at the gene ends were 2 bases for V and 4 bases for J; bases not matched to a gene: 3. The CDR3 coding sequence is TGTGCCAGCAGCTTAAGCGGGACTAGCGGGAGAGAGACCCAGTACTTC. Translating gives CASSLSGTSGRETQYF.

The chain recombines TRBV20-1 with TRBJ1-5, with D perhaps matching TRBD1 (5 bases). The CDR3 covers 16 residues. Trimming pared 5 bases from V and 1 base from J, leaving 18 bases between. Germline assignment: CDR1 DFQATT and CDR2 SNEGSKA (reference sequence). The CDR3 region has the DNA TGCAGTGCTTTCCCCTTGGGGGGTTACAGCAATCAGCCCCAGCATTTT. The encoded protein is CSAFPLGGYSNQPQHF.

This clonotype was observed a handful of times. The chain recombines TRBV4-1 with TRBJ2-5, with 10 positions matching TRBD1. Germline V lookup: CDR1 MGHRA, CDR2 YSYEKL. The length of the CDR3 is 16 residues. The V gene end was trimmed by 0 bases and the J gene end by 5 bases; junction bases not matched to a gene: 6. CDR3 sequence reads: CASSQDRGQGYETQYF. In DNA, the CDR3 is TGCGCCAGCAGCCAAGATAGGGGACAGGGGTATGAGACCCAGTACTTC.

The chain recombines TRBV29-1 with TRBJ2-3, with D maybe TRBD2 (6 bases). CDR3 length equals 16 residues. V was pared by 3 bases and J by 2 bases, with 18 bases between. CDR1 and CDR2 (germline): SQVTM, ANQGSEA. CDR3 in DNA: TGCAGCGTTGAGGGAGCGACCGCGGGACTCACAGATACGCAGTATTTT. The encoded protein is CSVEGATAGLTDTQYF.

This clonotype has ten or more counts. This chain uses TRBV6-2 or TRBV6-3 with TRBJ2-7; 9 positions match TRBD2. J lost 7 bases, V lost 4 bases, and 11 bases had no gene match. The CDR3 length is 15 residues. CDR1 is MNHEY and CDR2 is SVGEGT in the germline V gene. CDR3 DNA sequence: TGTGCCAGCAGTTCGGGACTAGCTTCCACAGAAGAGCAGTACTTC. Residues: CASSSGLASTEEQYF.

The chain joins TRBV6-2 or TRBV6-3 to TRBJ2-4, with TRBD2 identical over 13 bases. The CDR3 spans 17 residues. Germline V gene data show CDR1 as MNHEY and CDR2 as SVGEGT. The ends lost 7 bases at V and 9 bases at J; junction bases unmatched: 15. The CDR3 bases are TGTGCCAGCACCCCTAGGCCCCCGGGACTAGCGGGATCCATTCAGTACTTC. This sequence encodes CASTPRPPGLAGSIQYF.

The sample holds many counts of this clonotype. This chain uses TRBV12-3 or TRBV12-4 with TRBJ1-1; no firm D call. Trimming removed 6 bases at V and 1 base at J, with 12 bases between. The CDR3 totals 14 residues. The chain's CDR3 is CASSLRHKNTEAFF. CDR3 coding DNA: TGTGCCAGCAGCTTAAGGCACAAGAACACTGAAGCTTTCTTT.

The chain has TRBV3-1 and TRBJ2-5; D might be TRBD2 (5 bases). V was pared by 0 bases and J by 2 bases, with 10 bases between. The CDR3 sequence is 15 residues long. The germline V gene encodes CDR1 LGHDT and CDR2 YNNKEL (reference sequence). CDR3 in amino acids: CASSQDGLPQETQYF. CDR3 in DNA: TGTGCCAGCAGCCAAGATGGACTCCCGCAAGAGACCCAGTACTTC.

V usage is TRBV13 and J usage is TRBJ1-1; no definite D call. Germline loops: CDR1 PRHDT, CDR2 FYEKMQ (reference sequence). V lost 5 bases and J lost 4, with 14 bases in between. The CDR3 runs 14 residues. The CDR3: CASSPSRRVTEAFF. CDR3 bases: TGTGCCAGCAGCCCGTCCAGGAGGGTCACTGAAGCTTTCTTT.

This clonotype was seen more than once but under ten times. This chain uses TRBV7-2 with TRBJ2-1; D is possibly TRBD1 or TRBD2 (5 bases each). The CDR3 has 13 amino acids. Germline V CDR1 and CDR2: SGHTA, FQGNSA. The V end lost 5 bases, the J end lost 6 bases, and 11 bases lay between the germline ends. DNA of the CDR3: TGTGCCAGCAGCCCCGGGACCCCCAATGAGCAGTTCTTC. It encodes CASSPGTPNEQFF.

This clonotype was counted between two and nine times. The V gene is TRBV20-1, the J gene TRBJ2-5; D is ambiguous. The CDR3 runs to 15 residues. The germline V gene encodes CDR1 DFQATT and CDR2 SNEGSKA (reference sequence). V was shortened by 0 bases and J by 2 bases, with 13 bases between the two germline ends. This CDR3 reads CSARDVGRAQETQYF. CDR3 nucleotides: TGCAGTGCTAGAGATGTAGGCAGAGCACAAGAGACCCAGTACTTC.